Each of the 29 T cell receptor beta chains below was sequenced from the same sample in a study of T cell repertoires in cytomegalovirus infection. TCRdb processed the reads anew with MiXCR; each CDR3 protein has one entry. The sample carries approximately 270,000 distinct CDR3 sequences, roughly a fifth recorded once. These receptors have no known antigen. The sequenced sample was cultured PBMCs, obtained from culture after CMV antigen stimulation. All receptors derive from a human donor in good health (CMV status not recorded). Some clones in this sample may be carry-over from other donors' samples.

This clonotype came up many times. This chain links TRBV7-9 with TRBJ1-2; a weak D match, TRBD1 (6 bases). This CDR3 spans 12 amino acids. Germline V gene data show CDR1 as SEHNR and CDR2 as FQNEAQ (reference sequence). Deletions cut 7 bases from V and 2 bases from J, with 8 bases between. Here the CDR3 reads CASNQGNYGYTF. The DNA for the CDR3 is TGTGCCAGCAACCAGGGGAACTATGGCTACACCTTC. The entire variable domain, with the rest obtained from reference TRBV7-9 and TRBJ1-2, is as follows: DTGVSQNPRHKITKRGQNVTFRCDPISEHNRLYWYRQTLGQGPEFLTYFQNEAQLEKSRLLSDRFSAERPKGSFSTLEIQRTEQGDSAMYLCASNQGNYGYTFGSGTRLTVV.

On this clonotype itself: At one of its ends the junction is not consistent with the germline gene, which may arise from a read error. The chain recombines TRBV7-7 with TRBJ2-1; maybe TRBD2 (5 bases). In germline, CDR1 is SSHAT, CDR2 FNYEAQ (reference sequence). This CDR3 is 13 amino acids long. The CDR3 spells CASSLAYAGEQFF. For the CDR3, the DNA is TGTGCTAGCAGCTTAGCGTACGCAGGTGAGCAGTTCTTC.

Ten or more counts support this clonotype. This sequence joins TRBV7-9 and TRBJ2-5; 12 bases map to TRBD2. Germline CDR1 SEHNR, CDR2 FQNEAQ (reference sequence). The V segment lost 6 bases and the J segment 5 bases; nucleotides outside the gene matches: 7. The CDR3 has 15 residues. The CDR3 DNA is TGTGCCAGCAGTGTCCTAGCGGGAGGGGATGAGACCCAGTACTTC. Translated, it gives CASSVLAGGDETQYF.

This clonotype was counted between two and nine times. The rearrangement joins TRBV29-1 to TRBJ2-7; D is unclear. CDR1 and CDR2 (germline): SQVTM, ANQGSEA. V gave up 2 bases and J gave up 7 bases, with 9 bases separating them. The CDR3 is made up of 11 amino acids. CDR3 loop: CSVELVGEQYV. CDR3 DNA: TGCAGCGTTGAATTGGTGGGGGAGCAGTACGTC.

As for this clonotype: A much more abundant neighbour one base away suggests this may be a read error. The rearrangement uses TRBV7-2 and TRBJ2-1, with 8 bases identical to TRBD2. The germline gives CDR1 SGHTA, CDR2 FQGNSA. The CDR3 loop spans 16 amino acids. DNA of the CDR3: TGTGCCAGCGGCTTAGTGGGGGTAGCGGGGTACAATGAGCAGTTCTTC. This sequence encodes CASGLVGVAGYNEQFF.

The table lists this clonotype with a few counts. The chain joins TRBV6-1 to TRBJ2-2; 13 bases are a match to TRBD2. Germline-derived CDR1 and CDR2 are MNHNS and SASEGT. The CDR3 runs 18 residues. V trimming: 5 bases; J trimming: 0 bases; junction bases outside the gene matches: 6. The chain's CDR3 is CASSSLGLAGANTGELFF. CDR3 in DNA: TGTGCCAGCAGTTCGCTCGGACTAGCGGGAGCGAACACCGGGGAGCTGTTTTTT.

The CDR3 nucleotides are TGTGCCAGCAGGCCCGGGTCAGGGGGGATGAACACTGAAGCTTTCTTT. This encodes CASRPGSGGMNTEAFF. V is TRBV11-2 and J is TRBJ1-1; 7 bases align to TRBD1. The germline gives CDR1 SGHAT, CDR2 FQNNGV. V dropped 6 bases and J dropped 0; count of bases not matched to a gene: 10. The CDR3 contains 16 residues.

The sample holds a few counts of this clonotype. The gene calls are TRBV19 and TRBJ2-5; TRBD2 agrees at 11 bases. Germline CDR1 and CDR2: LNHDA and SQIVND (reference sequence). V lost 3 bases and J lost 4; bases outside the gene matches: 4. There are 15 residues in the CDR3. The CDR3 reads CASSIASGRTETQYF. The CDR3 bases are TGTGCCAGTAGTATCGCTAGCGGGAGGACAGAGACCCAGTACTTC.

This clonotype has just a few counts. This chain links TRBV6-2 or TRBV6-3 with TRBJ2-7; D unclear. Germline CDR1 and CDR2: MNHEY and SVGEGT. This CDR3 region has 14 residues. The V end was cut by 2 bases, the J end by 0 bases, with 8 bases between. CDR3 DNA: TGTGCCAGCAGTTACCGGGTGGGCTCCTACGAGCAGTACGTC. Translation: CASSYRVGSYEQYV.

This clonotype has a single count. The V gene is TRBV18, the J gene TRBJ1-1; 7 nucleotides align to TRBD1. J was trimmed by 0 bases and V by 2 bases; bases with no gene match: 3. This CDR3 comprises 15 residues. Germline CDR1 is KGHSH and CDR2 is LQKENI. The CDR3 protein is CASSPDRDMNTEAFF. CDR3 nucleotide sequence: TGTGCCAGCTCACCAGACAGGGATATGAACACTGAAGCTTTCTTT.

In regard to this clonotype: At one of its ends the junction is not consistent with the germline gene, which may arise from a read error. The CDR3 loop reads CASSLAGAVDTQYF. In DNA form, the CDR3 reads TGTGCCAGCAGCCTAGCGGGAGCGGTAGATACGCAGTATTTT. The gene calls are TRBV7-9 and TRBJ2-3, with TRBD2 matching 10 bases. Germline V gene data show CDR1 as SEHNR and CDR2 as FQNEAQ (reference sequence). CDR3 length equals 14 residues.

This clonotype was detected many times. This chain connects TRBV7-2 to TRBJ2-5; the D gene is possibly TRBD2 (6 bases). V was cut by 5 bases and J by 3 bases, with 10 bases left in between. CDR3 length: 13 residues. Germline CDR1 SGHTA, CDR2 FQGNSA. The CDR3 loop is CASSRDSEETQYF. In DNA, the CDR3 is TGTGCCAGCAGCCGGGACTCCGAAGAGACCCAGTACTTC.

This clonotype was seen more than once but under ten times. V usage is TRBV7-9 and J usage is TRBJ2-6, with D possibly matching TRBD2 (5 bases). CDR1 and CDR2 (germline): SEHNR, FQNEAQ (reference sequence). Between the trimmed V and J ends, which lost 2 bases and 3 bases, there was a span of 8 bases. This CDR3 spans 15 amino acids. DNA of the CDR3: TGTGCCAGCAGCTTATCGGGGTTTGGGGCCAACGTCCTGACTTTC. Its translation is CASSLSGFGANVLTF.

The chain recombines TRBV4-1 with TRBJ2-3, with 12 bases lining up with TRBD1. CDR1 is MGHRA, CDR2 YSYEKL, per germline. The CDR3 contains 16 residues. J was trimmed by 4 bases and V by 4 bases; bases with no gene match: 6. CDR3 protein: CASSPRGQGAADTQYF. The CDR3 DNA reads TGCGCCAGCAGCCCGCGGGGACAGGGGGCGGCAGATACGCAGTATTTT.

This clonotype was counted a few times. The chain couples TRBV11-2 to TRBJ2-1; TRBD2 might be the D (6 bases). V was clipped by 5 bases and J by 0 bases, with 14 bases between them. Per germline, CDR1 SGHAT and CDR2 FQNNGV. The CDR3 spans 16 residues. The CDR3: CASSPGLRSSYNEQFF. The CDR3, as DNA: TGTGCCAGCAGCCCGGGACTCAGGAGCTCCTACAATGAGCAGTTCTTC.

This clonotype appeared a few times. The genes are TRBV29-1 and TRBJ1-1; tentatively, D is TRBD1 (6 bases). Germline CDR1 and CDR2: SQVTM and ANQGSEA. The CDR3 loop spans 19 amino acids. Trimming shortened V by 6 bases and J by 0 bases, and 29 bases separated the two germline ends. The DNA for the CDR3 is TGCAGCGTCCCGGTCGAGGGGGGCGGAGGGGCTCGGATGAACACTGAAGCTTTCTTT. Residues: CSVPVEGGGGARMNTEAFF.

In this sample, this clonotype turned up a few times. The chain combines TRBV12-3 or TRBV12-4 with TRBJ2-2, with TRBD1 matching 7 bases. The CDR3 runs 14 residues. V trimming: 9 bases; J trimming: 3 bases; junction bases outside the gene matches: 7. The CDR3 nucleotides are TGTGCCAGTCGGGGACAGCAACACACCGGGGAGCTGTTTTTT. Amino acids: CASRGQQHTGELFF.

V is TRBV7-2 and J is TRBJ2-5; a possible D gene is TRBD1 (5 bases). The CDR3 sequence is 14 residues long. Trimming left V 4 bases short and J 1 base short, with 10 bases between. Germline V gene lookup returns CDR1 SGHTA and CDR2 FQGNSA. The CDR3 coding sequence is TGTGCCAGCAGCTACGACAGTTCCCAAGAGACCCAGTACTTC. This encodes CASSYDSSQETQYF. The variable domain in full, with the rest retrieved from reference TRBV7-2 and TRBJ2-5, is GAGVSQSPSNKVTEKGKDVELRCDPISGHTALYWYRQSLGQGLEFLIYFQGNSAPDKSGLPSDRFSAERTGGSVSTLTIQRTQQEDSAVYLCASSYDSSQETQYFGPGTRLLVL.

In its sample, this clonotype was seen a few times. V and J are TRBV28 and TRBJ2-1, with TRBD2 as a possible D gene (6 bases). The germline V gene has CDR1 MDHEN and CDR2 SYDVKM. This CDR3 region has 13 residues. The CDR3 protein is CALGGRTYNEQFF. DNA for the CDR3: TGTGCACTGGGGGGAAGAACGTACAATGAGCAGTTCTTC.

This clonotype has at least ten counts. The rearrangement links TRBV20-1 to TRBJ2-1; 10 bases align to TRBD1. This CDR3 region has 14 residues. V shed 3 bases and J 6 bases; nucleotides not matched to a gene: 5. Germline V gene sequence: CDR1 DFQATT, CDR2 SNEGSKA (reference sequence). CDR3 amino acids: CSARGGTGANEQFF. The CDR3 DNA sequence: TGCAGTGCTAGGGGAGGGACAGGGGCCAATGAGCAGTTCTTC.

This chain links TRBV18 with TRBJ2-7, with a weak D call TRBD1 (6 bases). Germline values: CDR1 KGHSH, CDR2 LQKENI. This CDR3 comprises 14 residues. V lost 3 bases and J lost 5, with 14 bases in between. CDR3 nucleotide sequence: TGTGCCAGCTCACCCCAACAGGGAATCGACGAGCAGTACTTC. Protein product: CASSPQQGIDEQYF.

CDR3 in amino acids: CASSYSAGLAGGGSYNEQFF. CDR3 bases: TGTGCCAGCAGTTACTCAGCGGGACTAGCGGGAGGCGGCTCCTACAATGAGCAGTTCTTC. The chain couples TRBV6-5 to TRBJ2-1; 15 bases agree with TRBD2. Looked up from germline, CDR1 is MNHEY and CDR2 is SVGAGI. Trimming cost V 0 bases and J 0 bases; bases outside gene matches: 6. This CDR3 contains 20 residues.

This clonotype was picked up a small number of times. The rearrangement uses TRBV19 and TRBJ1-1; D call uncertain. CDR3 length: 13 residues. Germline V CDR1 and CDR2: LNHDA, SQIVND (reference sequence). V was cut by 1 base and J by 0 bases, with 3 bases left in between. The CDR3 DNA sequence: TGTGCCAGTAGTATAGGAATGAACACTGAAGCTTTCTTT. Residues: CASSIGMNTEAFF.

This chain links TRBV12-3 or TRBV12-4 with TRBJ2-6, with D unclear. CDR3 length: 13 residues. Trimming cost V 10 bases and J 1 base, with 8 bases left between them. CDR3 sequence: CAIDNSGANVLTF. DNA of the CDR3: TGTGCCATCGATAATTCTGGGGCCAACGTCCTGACTTTC.

The V gene is TRBV20-1, the J gene TRBJ2-1; 8 bases match TRBD2. Germline values: CDR1 DFQATT, CDR2 SNEGSKA (reference sequence). The CDR3 covers 16 residues. With V trimmed by 0 bases and J by 3 bases, 7 bases remained unmatched. The CDR3 spells CSARDFGRALYNEQFF. The CDR3 DNA reads TGCAGTGCTAGAGATTTCGGGAGGGCCCTCTACAATGAGCAGTTCTTC.

The chain employs TRBV20-1 and TRBJ1-6; D ambiguous. The CDR3 is 17 amino acids. Germline V gene lookup returns CDR1 DFQATT and CDR2 SNEGSKA (reference sequence). Trimming pared 5 bases from V and 0 bases from J, leaving 17 bases between. DNA for the CDR3: TGCAGTGCTCTCGCGTGGGCCCGTAGCTCCTATAATTCACCCCTCCACTTT. The encoded protein is CSALAWARSSYNSPLHF.

This clonotype was observed at least ten times. The gene calls are TRBV12-5 and TRBJ2-1; 12 positions agree with TRBD2. V lost 2 bases to trimming and J lost 6 bases; unmatched junction nucleotides: 5. The CDR3 is 16 amino acids. CDR1 and CDR2 from the germline V gene are LGHNT and FRNRAP. The CDR3 coding sequence is TGTGCTAGTGGTTTGCGAACTAGCGGGAGGTTCAATGAGCAGTTCTTC. Protein: CASGLRTSGRFNEQFF.

The chain joins TRBV6-1 to TRBJ2-1; D is perhaps TRBD2 (5 bases). From germline, CDR1 is MNHNS and CDR2 SASEGT. Trimming took 6 bases from V and 7 from J, leaving 13 bases between them. This CDR3 is 13 amino acids long. In DNA, the CDR3 is TGTGCCAGCAGAGGAGGCTCGAATAATGAGCAGTTCTTC. The encoded protein is CASRGGSNNEQFF.

This clonotype was detected many times. The gene calls are TRBV5-8 and TRBJ2-3, with a tentative D call TRBD1 (5 bases). Per the germline V gene, CDR1 is SGHTS and CDR2 is YDEGEE. Deletions cut 0 bases from V and 0 bases from J, with 8 bases between. This CDR3 is built from 15 residues. CDR3 nucleotide sequence: TGTGCCAGCAGCTTGGCCGACAGCAGCACAGATACGCAGTATTTT. It translates to CASSLADSSTDTQYF.